One and the same sample provided the 13 T cell receptor beta chains below, sequenced in a study of early T cells in non-severe SARS-CoV-2 infection. TCRdb called the 5' RACE reads again in MiXCR, with one record for every CDR3 protein. The sample lists around 25,000 distinct CDR3 sequences, approximately 4.8% occurring once. Source material: whole blood. The source of these receptors is an adult who was a healthcare worker with PCR-confirmed SARS-CoV-2 infection or an uninfected control (not recorded which).

This clonotype is deemed medium-sized. The J gene is TRBJ2-1, the V gene TRBV4-3; D perhaps matches TRBD1 (6 bases). V lost 3 bases and J 10 bases, leaving 10 bases between the germline ends. CDR1 is LGHNA and CDR2 is YSLEER in the germline V gene. CDR3 length: 12 residues. As DNA, the CDR3 is TGCGCCAGCAGCCACCCGACAGGAGAGCAGTTCTTC. Residues: CASSHPTGEQFF.

This clonotype has just a few counts. This rearrangement joins TRBV6-2 or TRBV6-3 to TRBJ1-5; 11 bases align to TRBD1. The J segment lost 4 bases and the V segment lost 2 bases, leaving 4 bases of the junction unmatched. The CDR3 is 16 amino acids. From germline, CDR1 is MNHEY and CDR2 SVGEGT. The CDR3 bases are TGTGCCAGCAGTTACGCCGGGACAGGGGGAAATCAGCCCCAGCATTTT. Translating it yields CASSYAGTGGNQPQHF.

J is TRBJ1-2 and V is TRBV20-1; no clear D gene. The CDR3 runs to 12 residues. Per the germline V gene, CDR1 is DFQATT and CDR2 is SNEGSKA (reference sequence). V lost 3 bases and J lost 6, with 11 bases in between. The CDR3 nucleotides are TGCAGTGCTAGCGAGAGACGTAATGGCTACACCTTC. Its protein product is CSASERRNGYTF.

By share, this clonotype ranks as medium-sized. This chain uses TRBV7-6 with TRBJ2-1; TRBD2 agrees at 7 bases. Per germline, CDR1 SGHVS and CDR2 FNYEAQ. The CDR3 totals 15 residues. With 5 bases clipped from V and 8 bases from J, the junction kept 12 bases outside the gene matches. CDR3 in amino acids: CASSPWGEGRDEQFF. The CDR3 DNA is TGTGCCAGCAGCCCTTGGGGGGAGGGTCGGGATGAGCAGTTCTTC.

This clonotype was counted many times. The J gene is TRBJ2-7, the V gene TRBV28, with D maybe TRBD2 (6 bases). Germline V gene data show CDR1 as MDHEN and CDR2 as SYDVKM. CDR3 length: 16 residues. Trimming stripped 3 bases from V and 1 base from J, with 16 bases between. The CDR3 sequence: CASSLTSGRRSYEQYF. The CDR3 coding sequence is TGTGCCAGCAGTTTGACGAGCGGGCGTAGATCCTACGAGCAGTACTTC.

This clonotype was observed at least ten times. The chain is built from TRBV2 and TRBJ1-5; D ambiguous. The germline CDR1 and CDR2 sequences are SNHLY and FYNNEI. The V gene lost 6 bases and the J gene lost 5 bases, with 17 bases spanning the gap. This CDR3 has 15 residues. The CDR3 DNA reads TGTGCCAGCAGGCGGTCCTGGGGTCTCCATCAGCCCCAGCATTTT. Amino acids: CASRRSWGLHQPQHF.

This clonotype was observed at least ten times. The genes are TRBV5-1 and TRBJ2-2; TRBD1 aligns across 8 bases. CDR3 length equals 15 residues. Unmatched junction bases numbered 4, after V lost 2 bases and J lost 4 bases. Germline CDR1 SGHRS, CDR2 YFSETQ. The CDR3 spells CASSFGTGLTGELFF. CDR3 in DNA: TGCGCCAGCAGCTTCGGGACAGGACTCACCGGGGAGCTGTTTTTT.

This clonotype occurred many times. The V call is TRBV4-1, the J call TRBJ1-5, with D possibly matching TRBD1 (6 bases). CDR1 is MGHRA, CDR2 YSYEKL, per germline. Trimming took off 0 bases at V and 5 bases at J, with 11 bases between the two ends. This CDR3 has 15 amino acids. The CDR3 spells CASSQDRGADQPQHF. In DNA, the CDR3 is TGCGCCAGCAGCCAAGATCGGGGGGCAGATCAGCCCCAGCATTTT.

This clonotype was seen many times. The V and J genes are TRBV28 and TRBJ2-3, with TRBD2 matching 7 bases. Germline V gene data show CDR1 as MDHEN and CDR2 as SYDVKM. The CDR3 contains 14 residues. The V segment lost 4 bases and the J segment 3 bases; nucleotides outside the gene matches: 4. DNA for the CDR3: TGTGCCAGCAGTTCCCTCGGGAGGACAGATACGCAGTATTTT. Protein: CASSSLGRTDTQYF.

This clonotype was observed at least ten times. This chain links TRBV29-1 with TRBJ1-1; 8 positions agree with TRBD1. Trimming removed 7 bases from V and 0 bases from J; junction bases left unmatched: 4. This CDR3 is 13 amino acids long. CDR1 SQVTM and CDR2 ANQGSEA come from the germline V gene. The CDR3 spells CSGRQGLNTEAFF. Here the CDR3 DNA reads TGCAGCGGACGACAGGGGTTGAACACTGAAGCTTTCTTT.

Many counts were recorded for this clonotype. The rearrangement links TRBV19 to TRBJ2-4, with 7 positions matching TRBD1. CDR1 is LNHDA, CDR2 SQIVND, per germline (reference sequence). The V and J ends lost 7 bases and 7 bases, in that order; junction bases with no gene match: 19. The CDR3 length is 17 residues. Here the CDR3 reads CASTKTARTGLGNIQYF. CDR3 bases: TGTGCCAGTACCAAAACCGCACGGACAGGCCTGGGGAACATTCAGTACTTC.

The sample holds a few counts of this clonotype. The rearrangement uses TRBV11-3 and TRBJ2-1, with D perhaps TRBD1 (5 bases). The CDR3 has 19 residues. Germline values: CDR1 SGHNT, CDR2 YENEEA. V lost 4 bases and J lost 1, with 23 bases in between. In DNA, the CDR3 is TGTGCCAGCAGCTCCAATAGCTCTAGGGGCCTGGCATCCTACAATGAGCAGTTCTTC. Translation gives CASSSNSSRGLASYNEQFF.

The chain carries TRBV12-3 or TRBV12-4 and TRBJ2-7; no reliable D call. The CDR3 has 12 amino acids. Trimming took 5 bases from V and 7 from J, leaving 12 bases between them. The CDR3: CASSRPSREQYF. DNA of the CDR3: TGTGCCAGCAGTAGACCCTCTCGGGAGCAGTACTTC.